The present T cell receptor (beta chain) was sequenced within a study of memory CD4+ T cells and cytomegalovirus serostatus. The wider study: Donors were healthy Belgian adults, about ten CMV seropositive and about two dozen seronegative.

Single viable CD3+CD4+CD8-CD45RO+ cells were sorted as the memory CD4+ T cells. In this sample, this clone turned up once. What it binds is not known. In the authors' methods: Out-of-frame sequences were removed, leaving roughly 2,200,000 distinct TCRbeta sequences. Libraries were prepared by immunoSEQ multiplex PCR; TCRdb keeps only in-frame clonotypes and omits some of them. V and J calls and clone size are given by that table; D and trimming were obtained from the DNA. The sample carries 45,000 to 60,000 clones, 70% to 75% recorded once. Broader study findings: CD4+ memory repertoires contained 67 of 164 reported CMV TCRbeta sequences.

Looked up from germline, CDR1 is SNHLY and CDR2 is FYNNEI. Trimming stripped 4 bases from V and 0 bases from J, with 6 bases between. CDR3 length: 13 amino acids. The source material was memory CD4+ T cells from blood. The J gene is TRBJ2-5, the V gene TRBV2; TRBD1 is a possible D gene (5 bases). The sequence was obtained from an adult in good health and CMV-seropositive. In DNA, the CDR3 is TGTGCCAGCAGTGGACAGTACCAAGAGACCCAGTACTTC. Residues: CASSGQYQETQYF.